The 22 T cell receptor beta chains presented below share a single source sample, sequenced in a study of blood T cells in healthy people across ages. PCR was performed a second time for about 7 to 12 cycles using a sample-barcoded 5' primer and a J-beta primer mix. TCRdb passed the 5' RACE reads through MiXCR, listing each CDR3 protein once. The data contain roughly 2 million distinct CDR3 sequences, roughly 52% of them singletons. Sequences were obtained from blood. The origin of the receptors is a woman aged 40 to 50 in good health.

This clonotype was seen at least ten times. The rearrangement uses TRBV7-2 and TRBJ1-1; D is ambiguous. With 5 bases removed from V and 2 bases from J, the gap between germline ends came to 3 bases. Germline CDR1 SGHTA, CDR2 FQGNSA. CDR3 length: 11 residues. For the CDR3, the DNA is TGTGCCAGCAGCGTCAACACTGAAGCTTTCTTT. Its translation is CASSVNTEAFF. The variable domain in full, with the rest retrieved from reference TRBV7-2 and TRBJ1-1, is GAGVSQSPSNKVTEKGKDVELRCDPISGHTALYWYRQSLGQGLEFLIYFQGNSAPDKSGLPSDRFSAERTGGSVSTLTIQRTQQEDSAVYLCASSVNTEAFFGQGTRLTVV.

The chain combines TRBV20-1 with TRBJ2-6, with D hard to call. CDR1 is DFQATT and CDR2 is SNEGSKA in the germline V gene (reference sequence). The ends were cut back, 6 bases at V and 4 bases at J, with 10 bases in the middle. This CDR3 region has 13 residues. The CDR3, as DNA: TGCAGTGCGCCCAAGCAGGGGGCCAACGTCCTGACTTTC. Its translation is CSAPKQGANVLTF.

The chain employs TRBV5-1 and TRBJ2-1; 8 nucleotides align to TRBD2. V was clipped by 5 bases and J by 4 bases; unmatched bases: 5. The CDR3 spans 14 residues. Per germline, CDR1 SGHRS and CDR2 YFSETQ. DNA for the CDR3: TGCGCCAGCAGATCCGGGGGGGGATACAATGAGCAGTTCTTC. Protein product: CASRSGGGYNEQFF.

The chain recombines TRBV13 with TRBJ2-1, with TRBD1 matching 7 bases. The CDR3 consists of 15 residues. Germline V gene sequence: CDR1 PRHDT, CDR2 FYEKMQ (reference sequence). With V trimmed by 5 bases and J by 5 bases, 9 bases remained unmatched. CDR3 in amino acids: CASSLIQTGNNEQFF. CDR3 bases: TGTGCCAGCAGCCTAATCCAGACAGGGAACAATGAGCAGTTCTTC.

This clonotype was detected a few times. The chain uses TRBV28 and TRBJ1-1; D may be TRBD1 (6 bases). The CDR3 is made up of 15 amino acids. V was cut by 5 bases and J by 0 bases, with 13 bases left in between. Germline values: CDR1 MDHEN, CDR2 SYDVKM. The CDR3 DNA sequence: TGTGCCAGCAGTCCCTCGACAGGAGTGAACACTGAAGCTTTCTTT. Encoded protein: CASSPSTGVNTEAFF.

This clonotype was picked up one time. The V call is TRBV6-1, the J call TRBJ1-2; TRBD1 matches 7 bases. Germline loops: CDR1 MNHNS, CDR2 SASEGT. Trimming took 5 bases from V and 8 from J; bases not matched to a gene: 11. The CDR3 covers 14 residues. The CDR3 DNA is TGTGCCAGCAGTCCGAACCTTAGGGGGCGGGGCTACACCTTC. It specifies CASSPNLRGRGYTF.

This clonotype was seen a few times. The chain recombines TRBV7-2 with TRBJ2-4; 7 bases align to TRBD2. The CDR3 extends over 13 amino acids. Germline V CDR1 and CDR2: SGHTA, FQGNSA. V lost 3 bases to trimming and J lost 5 bases; unmatched junction nucleotides: 1. The CDR3 region is CASSFAGENIQYF. For the CDR3, the DNA is TGTGCCAGCAGCTTCGCGGGAGAAAACATTCAGTACTTC.

The chain recombines TRBV3-1 with TRBJ2-1; 9 nucleotides align to TRBD2. Germline values: CDR1 LGHDT, CDR2 YNNKEL (reference sequence). Losses at the gene ends were 4 bases for V and 0 bases for J; bases not matched to a gene: 10. The CDR3 is made up of 18 amino acids. The DNA for the CDR3 is TGTGCCAGCAGCCCGAGAGCGGGGGGTTCGACCTCCTACAATGAGCAGTTCTTC. It yields the protein CASSPRAGGSTSYNEQFF.

The chain joins TRBV11-3 to TRBJ2-1; maybe TRBD2 (6 bases). Germline CDR1 reads SGHNT; CDR2 reads YENEEA. V shed 4 bases and J shed 3 bases, with 13 bases lying between them. The CDR3 length is 15 residues. CDR3 sequence (DNA): TGTGCCAGCAGCTCACAGCCGGGACTCTACAATGAGCAGTTCTTC. Its translation is CASSSQPGLYNEQFF.

V usage is TRBV7-2 and J usage is TRBJ2-4, with 7 bases fitting TRBD2. This CDR3 has 16 amino acids. The J segment lost 6 bases and the V segment lost 5 bases, leaving 13 bases of the junction unmatched. The germline CDR1 and CDR2 sequences are SGHTA and FQGNSA. The chain's CDR3 is CASSTAPLAAGNIQYF. CDR3 sequence (DNA): TGTGCCAGCAGCACTGCCCCCCTAGCGGCCGGAAACATTCAGTACTTC.

V usage is TRBV6-5 and J usage is TRBJ2-7; 9 nucleotides line up with TRBD1. Germline V gene sequence: CDR1 MNHEY, CDR2 SVGAGI. Trimming cost V 6 bases and J 1 base; bases outside gene matches: 10. The CDR3 is made up of 16 amino acids. The CDR3 protein is CASRRDDRGFSYEQYF. The DNA of the CDR3 is TGTGCCAGCAGACGAGACGACAGGGGGTTTTCCTACGAGCAGTACTTC.

This chain uses TRBV29-1 with TRBJ2-3; perhaps TRBD2 as D (6 bases). Trimming took off 8 bases at V and 2 bases at J, with 20 bases between the two ends. Germline assignment: CDR1 SQVTM and CDR2 ANQGSEA. The CDR3 totals 15 residues. In nucleotides, the CDR3 is TGCAGCTTCCGGCGGGGTGGACCCTTCACAGATACGCAGTATTTT. Translation gives CSFRRGGPFTDTQYF.

This rearrangement joins TRBV11-3 to TRBJ2-4, with D maybe TRBD2 (5 bases). From germline, CDR1 is SGHNT and CDR2 YENEEA. Trimming stripped 5 bases from V and 6 bases from J, with 17 bases between. The CDR3 sequence is 15 residues long. CDR3 region: CASSVGVAGGNIQYF. CDR3 sequence (DNA): TGTGCCAGCAGCGTCGGGGTGGCAGGTGGAAACATTCAGTACTTC. Complete variable domain (other parts from reference TRBV11-3 and TRBJ2-4): EAGVVQSPRYKIIEKKQPVAFWCNPISGHNTLYWYLQNLGQGPELLIRYENEEAVDDSQLPKDRFSAERLKGVDSTLKIQPAELGDSAVYLCASSVGVAGGNIQYFGAGTRLSVL.

This clonotype was counted only a few times. The CDR3 reads CASPGQGSSGANVLTF. DNA for the CDR3: TGTGCCTCCCCGGGACAGGGGAGTTCTGGGGCCAACGTCCTGACTTTC. The V and J genes are TRBV6-4 and TRBJ2-6; TRBD1 matches at 10 bases. The length of the CDR3 is 16 residues. Germline V gene sequence: CDR1 MRHNA, CDR2 SNTAGT. V trimming: 11 bases; J trimming: 1 base; junction bases outside the gene matches: 8.

This clonotype was picked up a small number of times. The J gene is TRBJ2-7, the V gene TRBV7-2; D tentatively fits TRBD1 or TRBD2 (5 bases each). The germline V gene encodes CDR1 SGHTA and CDR2 FQGNSA. There are 14 residues in the CDR3. V lost 5 bases, J lost 4 bases, and 15 bases lay in between. The CDR3 region is CASSRGRPQYEQYF. The CDR3 DNA reads TGTGCCAGCAGCCGGGGACGGCCGCAGTACGAGCAGTACTTC.

CDR3 nucleotide sequence: TGTGCCAGCAGCCAGCTGGGGAAGGGCTCCTACGAGCAGTACTTC. This gives the protein CASSQLGKGSYEQYF. The V and J genes are TRBV7-2 and TRBJ2-7, with no clear D. From germline, CDR1 is SGHTA and CDR2 FQGNSA. The CDR3 is 15 amino acids. V dropped 5 bases and J dropped 0 bases, with 14 bases sitting between them.

The chain joins TRBV7-2 to TRBJ2-5, with 10 bases aligning to TRBD2. TRBJ2-1 matches the DNA end more closely, so the J call is doubtful. From germline, CDR1 is SGHTA and CDR2 FQGNSA. The CDR3 is 16 amino acids. This CDR3 is CASSLGPSGGQETQFF. DNA for the CDR3: TGTGCCAGCAGCTTAGGACCTAGCGGGGGACAAGAGACCCAGTTCTTC.

The chain combines TRBV4-3 with TRBJ2-5; D may correspond to TRBD1 or TRBD2 (6 bases each). The CDR3 consists of 16 residues. V lost 1 base and J 11 bases, leaving 23 bases between the germline ends. CDR1 and CDR2 from the germline V gene are LGHNA and YSLEER. The CDR3 DNA follows: TGCGCCAGCAGCCAAGGCAACTTGGGGGGCGTAAATGAGCAGTACTTC. Protein product: CASSQGNLGGVNEQYF.

The genes are TRBV6-1 and TRBJ1-2; the D gene is possibly TRBD1 (5 bases). The CDR3 has 13 residues. V lost 4 bases to trimming and J lost 7 bases, with 13 bases between them. Germline CDR1 reads MNHNS; CDR2 reads SASEGT. The CDR3 DNA reads as TGTGCCAGCAGTGTGGTGGAGGGGAGTGGCTACACCTTC. It codes for CASSVVEGSGYTF.

The J gene is TRBJ1-5, the V gene TRBV6-6; D remains ambiguous. With 3 bases removed from V and 3 bases from J, the gap between germline ends came to 12 bases. In germline, CDR1 is MNHNY, CDR2 SVGAGI (reference sequence). This CDR3 comprises 15 residues. The CDR3 DNA sequence: TGTGCCAGCAGTTATCGGTCCGATTACAATCAGCCCCAGCATTTT. This encodes CASSYRSDYNQPQHF.

This clonotype appeared a few times. The chain uses TRBV6-6 and TRBJ2-6; 9 nucleotides line up with TRBD1. This CDR3 has 18 residues. The germline CDR1 and CDR2 sequences are MNHNY and SVGAGI (reference sequence). The junction had 7 bases not matched to a gene; V was cut back by 4 bases and J by 0 bases. CDR3 DNA sequence: TGTGCCAGCAGTTCAAGGACAGGGGCGGACTCTGGGGCCAACGTCCTGACTTTC. This codes for CASSSRTGADSGANVLTF.

The rearrangement links TRBV7-9 to TRBJ2-1, with TRBD2 matching 11 bases. CDR3 length equals 17 residues. Unmatched junction bases numbered 15, after V lost 5 bases and J lost 9 bases. The germline gives CDR1 SEHNR, CDR2 FQNEAQ (reference sequence). The CDR3 nucleotides read TGTGCCAGCAGCCTGCCGACTAGCGGGGTTCCCCAGGGTGAGCAGTTCTTC. Translated: CASSLPTSGVPQGEQFF.